One and the same sample provided the 29 T cell receptor beta chains below, sequenced in a study of T cell responses to AZD1222 COVID-19 vaccine. The method was immunoSEQ multiplex PCR; TCRdb's version includes in-frame clones alone and lacks a portion of them. The profile shows around 140,000 clones, 93% of them singletons. The sequenced sample was peripheral blood, obtained on day 0 of AZD1222 vaccination. These receptors came from an adult in good health.

The chain is built from TRBV30 and TRBJ1-2; 7 bases fit TRBD1. Trimming removed 1 base from V and 6 bases from J; junction bases left unmatched: 14. Looked up from germline, CDR1 is GTSNPN and CDR2 is SVGIG (reference sequence). CDR3 length equals 16 residues. CDR3 sequence: CAWSDLNRGLVDGYTF. In DNA form, the CDR3 reads TGTGCCTGGAGTGATCTCAACAGGGGCTTGGTGGATGGCTACACCTTC.

This chain connects TRBV24-1 to TRBJ1-1; D is unresolved. This CDR3 is 14 amino acids long. Deletions cut 5 bases from V and 0 bases from J, with 9 bases between. Germline V gene data show CDR1 as KGHDR and CDR2 as SFDVKD. CDR3 bases: TGTGCCACCAGTGCAGAGGGTTTGAACACTGAAGCTTTCTTT. Amino acid sequence: CATSAEGLNTEAFF.

This sequence joins TRBV21-1 and TRBJ2-7; whether TRBD1, the table's D call, matches the DNA was not checked. TRBV21-1 is recorded as a pseudogene. This CDR3 region has 16 residues. The CDR3 protein is CASSKVGQSVPYEQYF. The CDR3, as DNA: TGTGCCAGCAGCAAAGTGGGACAATCGGTCCCCTACGAGCAGTACTTC.

This chain joins TRBV27 and TRBJ2-5; weak D call: TRBD2 (7 bases). The CDR3 loop spans 16 amino acids. Germline CDR1 and CDR2: MNHEY and SMNVEV (reference sequence). The ends were cut back, 1 base at V and 5 bases at J, with 17 bases in the middle. The DNA for the CDR3 is TGTGCCAGCAGTTTATTGGGGGGGGGCGATAGGGAGACCCAGTACTTC. Translation: CASSLLGGGDRETQYF.

The table lists this clone with a few counts. V and J are TRBV7-2 and TRBJ1-5; 7 nucleotides line up with TRBD1. CDR3 length: 14 residues. The trim removed 0 bases at V and 7 bases at J, leaving 3 bases unmatched. In germline, CDR1 is SGHTA, CDR2 FQGNSA. CDR3 sequence reads: CASSLAGTAQPQHF. The CDR3 region has the DNA TGTGCCAGCAGCTTAGCGGGGACAGCCCAGCCCCAGCATTTT. The full variable domain, with the rest looked up from reference TRBV7-2 and TRBJ1-5, is GAGVSQSPSNKVTEKGKDVELRCDPISGHTALYWYRQSLGQGLEFLIYFQGNSAPDKSGLPSDRFSAERTGGSVSTLTIQRTQQEDSAVYLCASSLAGTAQPQHFGDGTRLSIL.

The V gene is TRBV5-5, the J gene TRBJ2-7; D not resolved. Deletions cut 0 bases from V and 0 bases from J, with 4 bases between. In germline, CDR1 is SGHKS, CDR2 YYEKEE (reference sequence). The CDR3 runs to 13 residues. The CDR3 here is CASSLGYSYEQYF. Here the CDR3 DNA reads TGTGCCAGCAGCTTGGGGTACTCCTACGAGCAGTACTTC.

J is TRBJ2-7 and V is TRBV6-2 or TRBV6-3; 10 bases line up with TRBD2. Germline V gene sequence: CDR1 MNHEY, CDR2 SVGEGT. The ends lost 3 bases at V and 4 bases at J; junction bases unmatched: 6. This CDR3 contains 15 residues. CDR3 amino acids: CASSYTTSGTYEQYF. DNA for the CDR3: TGTGCCAGCAGTTATACAACTAGCGGGACTTACGAGCAGTACTTC.

J is TRBJ1-3 and V is TRBV18, with a weak D call TRBD1 (5 bases). Germline loops: CDR1 KGHSH, CDR2 LQKENI. The V and J ends lost 6 bases and 1 base respectively, with 13 bases between them. This CDR3 has 15 residues. CDR3 amino acids: CASSAAGPSGNTIYF. In DNA form, the CDR3 reads TGTGCCAGCTCGGCGGCAGGGCCTTCTGGAAACACCATATATTTT.

V and J are TRBV15 and TRBJ2-5; tentatively, D is TRBD1 (6 bases). The CDR3 has 18 amino acids. Germline values: CDR1 LNHNV, CDR2 YYDKDF (reference sequence). The V gene lost 0 bases and the J gene lost 4 bases, with 21 bases spanning the gap. The CDR3 region is CATSRDLGKGRGGETQYF. The CDR3, as DNA: TGTGCCACCAGCAGAGATCTCGGGAAGGGCAGGGGTGGAGAGACCCAGTACTTC.

The rearrangement uses TRBV28 and TRBJ2-1; 7 positions match TRBD2. Trimming removed 5 bases from V and 4 bases from J; junction bases left unmatched: 8. Germline V gene data show CDR1 as MDHEN and CDR2 as SYDVKM. This CDR3 spans 15 amino acids. CDR3 sequence reads: CASSPWGGLYNEQFF. Here the CDR3 DNA reads TGTGCCAGCAGTCCCTGGGGGGGGTTATACAATGAGCAGTTCTTC.

The chain links TRBV28 to TRBJ2-4; 8 bases agree with TRBD1. The CDR3 totals 15 residues. The germline V gene encodes CDR1 MDHEN and CDR2 SYDVKM. Unmatched junction bases numbered 4, after V lost 2 bases and J lost 4 bases. The CDR3 nucleotides are TGTGCCAGCAGTTTACCGGACAGGGCAAAAAACATTCAGTACTTC. Its protein is CASSLPDRAKNIQYF.

This rearrangement joins TRBV7-9 to TRBJ1-1, with D possibly being TRBD1 (6 bases). The germline CDR1 and CDR2 sequences are SEHNR and FQNEAQ (reference sequence). V was pared by 4 bases and J by 2 bases, with 11 bases between. The CDR3 is 14 residues long. The CDR3 DNA is TGTGCCAGCAGCTCCAGGACAGCCAACACTGAAGCTTTCTTT. Its translation is CASSSRTANTEAFF.

The V gene is TRBV6-5, the J gene TRBJ1-4; no reliable D call. Germline V gives CDR1 MNHEY, CDR2 SVGAGI. The CDR3 is 11 residues long. Trimming left V 8 bases short and J 5 bases short, with 6 bases between. The CDR3 DNA sequence: TGTGCCAGCGGCGTAAATGAAAAACTGTTTTTT. This codes for CASGVNEKLFF.

The V call is TRBV29-1, the J call TRBJ2-3; no firm D call. The CDR3 totals 13 residues. The germline V and J ends were trimmed by 0 bases and 7 bases, with 11 bases remaining between them. In germline, CDR1 is SQVTM, CDR2 ANQGSEA. The CDR3, as DNA: TGCAGCGTTGAAGATGACCCTACCTATACGCAGTATTTT. It specifies CSVEDDPTYTQYF.

The chain joins TRBV30 to TRBJ1-3, with D hard to call. Trimming pared 0 bases from V and 0 bases from J, leaving 9 bases between. The V gene's germline CDR1 is GTSNPN and CDR2 SVGIG (reference sequence). The CDR3 is 15 amino acids. The CDR3 DNA reads TGTGCCTGGAGTGTAAACCCAGACTCTGGAAACACCATATATTTT. It translates to CAWSVNPDSGNTIYF.

The chain recombines TRBV7-2 with TRBJ1-4, with a possible D match to TRBD1 (5 bases). Germline CDR1 and CDR2: SGHTA and FQGNSA. The CDR3 sequence is 14 residues long. Trimming pared 4 bases from V and 5 bases from J, leaving 11 bases between. CDR3 protein: CASSYNNRNEKLFF. The DNA for the CDR3 is TGTGCCAGCAGCTACAATAACAGGAATGAAAAACTGTTTTTT.

The rearrangement links TRBV2 to TRBJ1-5; no clear D. This CDR3 spans 14 amino acids. V was shortened by 6 bases and J by 2 bases, with 11 bases between the two germline ends. Germline values: CDR1 SNHLY, CDR2 FYNNEI. The CDR3 nucleotides read TGTGCCAGCAGCGGTGGGGTAGGCAATCAGCCCCAGCATTTT. It specifies CASSGGVGNQPQHF. Full variable domain (outside the CDR3, taken from reference TRBV2 and TRBJ1-5): EPEVTQTPSHQVTQMGQEVILRCVPISNHLYFYWYRQILGQKVEFLVSFYNNEISEKSEIFDDQFSVERPDGSNFTLKIRSTKLEDSAMYFCASSGGVGNQPQHFGDGTRLSIL.

Only a few counts were recorded for this clone. The chain carries TRBV4-1 and TRBJ2-5; D uncertain. CDR1 is MGHRA and CDR2 is YSYEKL in the germline V gene. With 0 bases removed from V and 5 bases from J, the gap between germline ends came to 13 bases. The CDR3 totals 15 residues. The CDR3 loop reads CASSQEAGRRETQYF. CDR3 nucleotides: TGCGCCAGCAGCCAAGAGGCAGGACGTCGGGAGACCCAGTACTTC.

The J gene is TRBJ2-7, the V gene TRBV19, with D possibly matching TRBD1 (5 bases). Germline-derived CDR1 and CDR2 are LNHDA and SQIVND (reference sequence). CDR3 size: 14 residues. With 5 bases removed from V and 0 bases from J, the gap between germline ends came to 11 bases. CDR3 residues: CASSPTGPSYEQYF. The CDR3 DNA reads TGTGCCAGTAGTCCAACAGGTCCCTCCTACGAGCAGTACTTC. The complete variable domain, with remaining parts taken from reference TRBV19 and TRBJ2-7, reads DGGITQSPKYLFRKEGQNVTLSCEQNLNHDAMYWYRQDPGQGLRLIYYSQIVNDFQKGDIAEGYSVSREKKESFPLTVTSAQKNPTAFYLCASSPTGPSYEQYFGPGTRLTVT.

This chain uses TRBV3-1 (or the pseudogene TRBV3-2) with TRBJ2-2; possibly TRBD1 for D (7 bases). Germline values: CDR1 LGHDT, CDR2 YNNKEL (reference sequence). This CDR3 region has 16 residues. Trimming shortened V by 0 bases and J by 4 bases, and 12 bases separated the two germline ends. The CDR3: CASSQEEGAGTGELFF. CDR3 DNA: TGTGCCAGCAGCCAAGAGGAGGGGGCAGGCACCGGGGAGCTGTTTTTT.

The chain carries TRBV28 and TRBJ2-7; tentatively, D is TRBD2 (5 bases). CDR3 length: 15 residues. Germline V CDR1 and CDR2: MDHEN, SYDVKM. Trimming left V 5 bases short and J 1 base short, with 15 bases between. CDR3 loop: CASSPTWTASYEQYF. As DNA, the CDR3 is TGTGCCAGCAGTCCGACGTGGACTGCATCCTACGAGCAGTACTTC.

The chain combines TRBV6-5 with TRBJ1-1; the D gene is possibly TRBD1 (6 bases). Per the germline V gene, CDR1 is MNHEY and CDR2 is SVGAGI. CDR3 length: 13 residues. Trimming took off 9 bases at V and 11 bases at J, with 22 bases between the two ends. DNA for the CDR3: TGTGCCAGTGGCGGGGGCAGGACCCGTGGGGCTTTCTTT. This sequence encodes CASGGGRTRGAFF.

The CDR3: CASSTIDIQETQYF. The CDR3 region has the DNA TGTGCCAGCAGCACAATAGACATCCAAGAGACCCAGTACTTC. The V call is TRBV5-4, the J call TRBJ2-5; D ambiguous. CDR1 and CDR2 from the germline V gene are SGHNT and YYREEE (reference sequence). Trimming shortened V by 4 bases and J by 1 base, and 11 bases separated the two germline ends. This CDR3 spans 14 amino acids.

The chain carries TRBV19 and TRBJ1-1; D may be TRBD1 (5 bases). Germline CDR1 reads LNHDA; CDR2 reads SQIVND (reference sequence). V dropped 5 bases and J dropped 0 bases, with 10 bases sitting between them. The CDR3 has 14 amino acids. The CDR3 region has the DNA TGTGCCAGTAGTCCGGGACGGCTGAACACTGAAGCTTTCTTT. Protein: CASSPGRLNTEAFF.

The genes are TRBV7-7 and TRBJ2-3, with D possibly called TRBD1 or TRBD2 (6 bases each). The germline V gene has CDR1 SSHAT and CDR2 FNYEAQ (reference sequence). The CDR3 totals 13 residues. CDR3 sequence (DNA): TGTGCTAGCGGCACAGGGTTCACAGATACGCAGTATTTT. Residues: CASGTGFTDTQYF.

The genes are TRBV19 and TRBJ1-5; the D is unclear. The CDR3 loop spans 13 amino acids. Germline V lookup: CDR1 LNHDA, CDR2 SQIVND (reference sequence). V gave up 3 bases and J gave up 2 bases, with 5 bases separating them. CDR3 sequence: CASSIKGNQPQHF. The DNA of the CDR3 is TGTGCCAGTAGTATTAAGGGCAATCAGCCCCAGCATTTT.

This clone showed up just a few times. The chain links TRBV2 to TRBJ1-1, with D unresolved. Per the germline V gene, CDR1 is SNHLY and CDR2 is FYNNEI. This CDR3 is 12 amino acids long. The V gene lost 7 bases and the J gene lost 6 bases, with 12 bases spanning the gap. The CDR3 DNA sequence: TGTGCCAGCACTGGTTCCGACGCTGAAGCTTTCTTT. Encoded protein: CASTGSDAEAFF.

The chain couples TRBV11-3 to TRBJ1-1; weak D call: TRBD1 (6 bases). The germline V gene has CDR1 SGHNT and CDR2 YENEEA. Trimming left V 1 base short and J 3 bases short, with 12 bases between. CDR3 length equals 15 residues. As DNA, the CDR3 is TGTGCCAGCAGCTTAGGTACAGGGATGGACACTGAAGCTTTCTTT. This encodes CASSLGTGMDTEAFF.

The chain employs TRBV30 and TRBJ1-2, with D hard to call. V was cut by 1 base and J by 1 base, with 16 bases left in between. In germline, CDR1 is GTSNPN, CDR2 SVGIG (reference sequence). This CDR3 spans 16 amino acids. CDR3 DNA: TGTGCCTGGAGTGCCGGAATCCTGGTGGTTAACTATGGCTACACCTTC. This sequence encodes CAWSAGILVVNYGYTF.